Each of the 9 T cell receptor beta chains below was sequenced from the same sample in a study of shared clonotypes between healthy human individuals. Sequencing used immunoSEQ multiplex PCR; TCRdb keeps in-frame clones, though not all of them. The sample carries approximately 980,000 clones, roughly 72% recorded once. The sequencing sample was made of memory CD4+ T cells sorted from blood. Subset described: CD45RA-negative fraction. The source is a man between 18 and 29 years old in good health.

Concerning this clone itself: This same CDR3 is encoded by further DNA sequences in the sample. The chain carries TRBV9 and TRBJ2-1; 7 bases line up with TRBD2. The germline CDR1 and CDR2 sequences are SGDLS and YYNGEE. The V and J ends lost 0 bases and 8 bases, in that order; junction bases with no gene match: 2. The CDR3 covers 13 residues. The CDR3 region has the DNA TGTGCCAGCAGCGTAGGGACTAGACATGAGCAGTTCTTC. Its protein is CASSVGTRHEQFF.

V is TRBV5-1 and J is TRBJ1-1; TRBD1 is a possible D gene (5 bases). Germline V lookup: CDR1 SGHRS, CDR2 YFSETQ. V lost 2 bases to trimming and J lost 8 bases, with 10 bases between them. The CDR3 runs to 12 residues. The CDR3 DNA sequence: TGCGCCAGCAGCTTTTTGGGGGAAGAAGCTTTCTTT. Its translation is CASSFLGEEAFF.

In its sample, this clone was seen once. The V and J genes are TRBV11-2 and TRBJ2-2, with TRBD1 identical over 8 bases. The CDR3 contains 14 residues. In germline, CDR1 is SGHAT, CDR2 FQNNGV. The V gene end was trimmed by 3 bases and the J gene end by 6 bases; junction bases not matched to a gene: 3. The DNA for the CDR3 is TGTGCCAGCAGCTTCGGACAGGGACCCGGGGAGCTGTTTTTT. This sequence encodes CASSFGQGPGELFF.

A word on this clone: This CDR3 is also generated by other DNA sequences in the sample. The chain uses TRBV18 and TRBJ1-2, with no clear D. CDR3 length equals 11 residues. V was shortened by 3 bases and J by 7 bases, with 6 bases between the two germline ends. Germline V gene lookup returns CDR1 KGHSH and CDR2 LQKENI. The CDR3 DNA reads as TGTGCCAGCTCACCCGATCGTGGCTACACCTTC. Translated: CASSPDRGYTF.

This clone has only a few counts. V usage is TRBV19 and J usage is TRBJ2-1, with TRBD2 identical over 8 bases. Looked up from germline, CDR1 is LNHDA and CDR2 is SQIVND (reference sequence). Trimming took 8 bases from V and 11 from J; bases not matched to a gene: 5. The CDR3 consists of 11 residues. CDR3 protein: CASYSGVKQFF. The CDR3 bases are TGTGCCAGTTATAGCGGGGTTAAGCAGTTCTTC.

The V and J genes are TRBV30 and TRBJ2-5; weak D call: TRBD2 (5 bases). The CDR3 runs to 16 residues. Germline lookup yields CDR1 GTSNPN and CDR2 SVGIG (reference sequence). The V gene lost 4 bases and the J gene lost 2 bases, with 20 bases spanning the gap. The CDR3 spells CAWIQSRGTAQETQYF. The CDR3 nucleotides read TGTGCCTGGATCCAGAGTCGGGGAACGGCTCAAGAGACCCAGTACTTC.

The chain links TRBV2 to TRBJ1-2; no reliable D call. V shed 6 bases and J shed 0 bases, with 17 bases lying between them. CDR1 and CDR2 (germline): SNHLY, FYNNEI. This CDR3 contains 16 residues. CDR3 nucleotides: TGTGCCAGCAGCAGCCCGGGGAGTCACTCTAACTATGGCTACACCTTC. It specifies CASSSPGSHSNYGYTF.

This clone came up many times. This chain joins TRBV7-9 and TRBJ2-7; D gene unclear. CDR3 size: 14 residues. Trimming took 2 bases from V and 1 from J, leaving 9 bases between them. Germline V CDR1 and CDR2: SEHNR, FQNEAQ (reference sequence). CDR3 loop: CASSLRGYSYEQYF. CDR3 bases: TGTGCCAGCAGCTTACGTGGGTATTCCTACGAGCAGTACTTC.

The CDR3 here is CASSPIGGIAGETQYF. DNA of the CDR3: TGTGCCAGCAGCCCAATAGGGGGCATTGCGGGAGAGACCCAGTACTTC. The chain carries TRBV9 and TRBJ2-5; 7 bases fit TRBD1. Germline CDR1 is SGDLS and CDR2 is YYNGEE. The length of the CDR3 is 16 residues. V trimming: 4 bases; J trimming: 4 bases; junction bases outside the gene matches: 13.